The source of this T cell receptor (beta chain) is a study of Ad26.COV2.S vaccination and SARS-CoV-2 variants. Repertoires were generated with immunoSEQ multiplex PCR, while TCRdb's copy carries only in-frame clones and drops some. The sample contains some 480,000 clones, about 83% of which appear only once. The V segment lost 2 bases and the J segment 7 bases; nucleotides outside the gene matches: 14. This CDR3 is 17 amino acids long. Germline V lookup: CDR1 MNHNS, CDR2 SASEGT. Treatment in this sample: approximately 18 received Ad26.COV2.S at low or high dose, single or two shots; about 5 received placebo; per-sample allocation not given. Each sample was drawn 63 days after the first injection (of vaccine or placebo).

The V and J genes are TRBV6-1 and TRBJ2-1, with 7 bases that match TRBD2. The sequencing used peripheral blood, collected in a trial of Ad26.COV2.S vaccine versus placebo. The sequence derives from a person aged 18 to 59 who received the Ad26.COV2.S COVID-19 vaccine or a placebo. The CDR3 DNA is TGTGCCAGCAGTGAATTCTTTGGGGCTAGCGGAAGAAATGAGCAGTTCTTC. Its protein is CASSEFFGASGRNEQFF.